A single sample is the source of the 26 T cell receptor beta chains below, sequenced in a study of T cells in localized non-small cell lung cancer. The assay was immunoSEQ multiplex PCR, and TCRdb's table has in-frame clones only and misses some. The profile covers around 130,000 clones, with around 89% appearing a single time and over 1.5% taken by the ten largest. This specimen consisted of peripheral blood, obtained before any cancer treatment. All receptors derive from a female donor aged 60 or older with stage I lung adenocarcinoma.

The rearrangement joins TRBV9 to TRBJ2-3, with 9 bases that match TRBD2. Germline loops: CDR1 SGDLS, CDR2 YYNGEE. V trimming: 0 bases; J trimming: 2 bases; junction bases outside the gene matches: 7. This CDR3 contains 17 residues. CDR3 protein: CASSVGVSGRITDTQYF. In DNA, the CDR3 is TGTGCCAGCAGCGTAGGGGTTAGCGGGAGAATCACAGATACGCAGTATTTT. Full variable domain (missing parts from reference TRBV9 and TRBJ2-3): DSGVTQTPKHLITATGQRVTLRCSPRSGDLSVYWYQQSLDQGLQFLIQYYNGEERAKGNILERFSAQQFPDLHSELNLSSLELGDSALYFCASSVGVSGRITDTQYFGPGTRLTVL.

The chain uses TRBV6-5 and TRBJ2-7, with TRBD2 identical over 12 bases. CDR1 and CDR2 (germline): MNHEY, SVGAGI. There are 14 residues in the CDR3. V dropped 6 bases and J dropped 6; count of bases not matched to a gene: 6. CDR3 in DNA: TGTGCCAGCAGAACGACTAGCGGGAGCGCCGAGCAGTACTTC. Protein: CASRTTSGSAEQYF.

The genes are TRBV7-9 and TRBJ1-1; D call uncertain. CDR1 and CDR2 (germline): SEHNR, FQNEAQ (reference sequence). This CDR3 is built from 15 residues. Trimming took 5 bases from V and 4 from J, leaving 17 bases between them. CDR3: CASSPWVGPRTEAFF. CDR3 coding DNA: TGTGCCAGCAGCCCTTGGGTCGGGCCTCGCACTGAAGCTTTCTTT.

The V call is TRBV5-1, the J call TRBJ2-7; D is uncertain. CDR3 length: 14 residues. The germline CDR1 and CDR2 sequences are SGHRS and YFSETQ. V gave up 0 bases and J gave up 2 bases, with 9 bases separating them. As DNA, the CDR3 is TGCGCCAGCAGCTTGGGAGCGTCGACCTACGAGCAGTACTTC. It specifies CASSLGASTYEQYF.

V is TRBV2 and J is TRBJ2-1, with 13 bases fitting TRBD2. This CDR3 contains 19 residues. Germline values: CDR1 SNHLY, CDR2 FYNNEI. The V gene end was trimmed by 8 bases and the J gene end by 4 bases; junction bases not matched to a gene: 17. The DNA for the CDR3 is TGTGCCAGCGGAAACGGGCAGCCGGGACTAGCGGGGCTATACAATGAGCAGTTCTTC. Protein sequence: CASGNGQPGLAGLYNEQFF.

The genes are TRBV10-2 and TRBJ2-7; 10 bases align to TRBD2. The junction had 6 bases not matched to a gene; V was cut back by 4 bases and J by 3 bases. The CDR3 loop spans 15 amino acids. Per the germline V gene, CDR1 is WSHSY and CDR2 is SAAADI. The CDR3 sequence is CASSVGLAGVYEQYF. The CDR3, as DNA: TGCGCCAGCAGTGTGGGGCTAGCGGGAGTCTACGAGCAGTACTTC.

The CDR3: CASSQVWTSIETQYF. The CDR3 region has the DNA TGCGCCAGCAGCCAAGTTTGGACTAGTATAGAGACCCAGTACTTC. The rearrangement joins TRBV4-1 to TRBJ2-5; 7 bases align to TRBD2. The length of the CDR3 is 15 residues. V lost 1 base and J lost 4; bases outside the gene matches: 6. The germline V gene has CDR1 MGHRA and CDR2 YSYEKL.

The V and J genes are TRBV2 and TRBJ1-5, with a weak D call TRBD1 (5 bases). Germline loops: CDR1 SNHLY, CDR2 FYNNEI. The germline V and J ends were trimmed by 7 bases and 0 bases, with 19 bases remaining between them. The CDR3 runs 17 residues. CDR3 protein: CASTGTGGGYSNQPQHF. Here the CDR3 DNA reads TGTGCCAGCACTGGTACCGGGGGGGGATATAGCAATCAGCCCCAGCATTTT.

The chain carries TRBV29-1 and TRBJ2-5; TRBD2 matches 8 bases. This CDR3 has 14 amino acids. The ends lost 8 bases at V and 3 bases at J; junction bases unmatched: 11. CDR1 and CDR2 (germline): SQVTM, ANQGSEA. The CDR3 DNA sequence: TGCAGCCTCCTGCAAGCGGGAGCGGAAGAGACCCAGTACTTC. It translates to CSLLQAGAEETQYF.

This clone was found once. The chain employs TRBV10-3 and TRBJ2-3, with TRBD2 matching over 12 bases. J lost 4 bases, V lost 6 bases, and 5 bases had no gene match. Germline lookup yields CDR1 ENHRY and CDR2 SYGVKD. The CDR3 has 15 amino acids. The CDR3 sequence is CAISLLAGGSDTQYF. In DNA, the CDR3 is TGTGCCATCAGCCTCCTAGCGGGAGGGTCAGATACGCAGTATTTT.

The rearrangement joins TRBV6-5 to TRBJ2-7; 8 bases line up with TRBD1. The CDR3 spans 15 residues. V shed 7 bases, J shed 4 bases, and the junction held 12 bases outside the gene matches. From germline, CDR1 is MNHEY and CDR2 SVGAGI. The chain's CDR3 is CASTQSGQGGYEQYF. The CDR3 region has the DNA TGTGCCAGCACCCAAAGCGGACAGGGCGGGTACGAGCAGTACTTC.

The chain has TRBV2 and TRBJ2-3; D perhaps matches TRBD2 (6 bases). Germline CDR1 SNHLY, CDR2 FYNNEI. This CDR3 region has 13 residues. The V gene lost 11 bases and the J gene lost 0 bases, with 12 bases spanning the gap. This CDR3 is CAVLGGSTDTQYF. The CDR3 bases are TGTGCCGTCCTCGGGGGAAGCACAGATACGCAGTATTTT.

This clone was observed once. The genes are TRBV5-1 and TRBJ1-4; D might be TRBD1 (5 bases). V shed 0 bases and J shed 8 bases, with 14 bases lying between them. Germline CDR1 SGHRS, CDR2 YFSETQ. The CDR3 extends over 15 amino acids. CDR3 sequence: CASSLAGGGGEKLFF. The CDR3 DNA reads TGCGCCAGCAGCTTGGCGGGGGGTGGAGGCGAAAAACTGTTTTTT.

J is TRBJ1-1 and V is TRBV4-1; a weak D match, TRBD1 (5 bases). Germline V lookup: CDR1 MGHRA, CDR2 YSYEKL. Between the trimmed V and J ends, which lost 4 bases and 1 base, there was a span of 13 bases. The CDR3 runs to 15 residues. DNA for the CDR3: TGCGCCAGCAGCCGTCCCGGGACTACGAACACTGAAGCTTTCTTT. This codes for CASSRPGTTNTEAFF.

V usage is TRBV2 and J usage is TRBJ2-1, with D perhaps matching TRBD1 (5 bases). The CDR3 covers 11 residues. V gave up 1 base and J gave up 10 bases, with 5 bases separating them. Germline lookup yields CDR1 SNHLY and CDR2 FYNNEI. CDR3 in DNA: TGTGCCAGCAGTGAAGGGGGCGAGCAGTTCTTC. This translates into CASSEGGEQFF. The full variable domain, rest sourced from reference TRBV2 and TRBJ2-1, is EPEVTQTPSHQVTQMGQEVILRCVPISNHLYFYWYRQILGQKVEFLVSFYNNEISEKSEIFDDQFSVERPDGSNFTLKIRSTKLEDSAMYFCASSEGGEQFFGPGTRLTVL.

The chain couples TRBV19 to TRBJ1-1, with a weak D call TRBD1 (5 bases). The ends were cut back, 7 bases at V and 2 bases at J, with 14 bases in the middle. The length of the CDR3 is 14 residues. Germline values: CDR1 LNHDA, CDR2 SQIVND (reference sequence). The CDR3 DNA sequence: TGTGCCAGTACCAGGGAGGCCTTTAACACTGAAGCTTTCTTT. This codes for CASTREAFNTEAFF.

V and J are TRBV27 and TRBJ1-4; D not certain. The CDR3 has 14 amino acids. Trimming removed 8 bases at V and 0 bases at J, with 10 bases between. Per the germline V gene, CDR1 is MNHEY and CDR2 is SMNVEV (reference sequence). CDR3 in amino acids: CASSQYSTNEKLFF. The CDR3 DNA sequence: TGTGCCAGCTCCCAATATTCAACTAATGAAAAACTGTTTTTT.

A single count supports this clone. An end of the junction does not agree with germline; a read error may underlie this. The chain employs TRBV19 and TRBJ2-2; 10 nucleotides align to TRBD1. CDR3 length: 16 residues. CDR1 and CDR2 (germline): LNHDA, SQIVND (reference sequence). The CDR3 region is CASSLEDRGLTGELFF. CDR3 nucleotides: TGTGCCAGTAGTTTAGAAGACAGGGGGCTTACCGGGGAGCTGTTTTTT.

The chain employs TRBV5-1 and TRBJ2-1, with 8 bases lining up with TRBD2. Germline loops: CDR1 SGHRS, CDR2 YFSETQ. The CDR3 loop spans 16 amino acids. V shed 3 bases and J 0 bases; nucleotides not matched to a gene: 5. CDR3 protein: CASSSSSGSSYNEQFF. The CDR3 nucleotides read TGCGCCAGCAGCTCCTCTAGCGGGTCCTCCTACAATGAGCAGTTCTTC. Looking up the rest from reference TRBV5-1 and TRBJ2-1 gives the full variable domain: KAGVTQTPRYLIKTRGQQVTLSCSPISGHRSVSWYQQTPGQGLQFLFEYFSETQRNKGNFPGRFSGRQFSNSRSEMNVSTLELGDSALYLCASSSSSGSSYNEQFFGPGTRLTVL.

J is TRBJ2-7 and V is TRBV7-9, with 13 bases matching TRBD2. The germline V gene has CDR1 SEHNR and CDR2 FQNEAQ (reference sequence). This CDR3 region has 19 residues. With V trimmed by 5 bases and J by 0 bases, 13 bases remained unmatched. The CDR3 spells CASSSSLGLAGSFSYEQYF. CDR3 DNA: TGTGCCAGCAGCAGCTCCTTGGGACTAGCGGGAAGCTTCTCCTACGAGCAGTACTTC.

The chain links TRBV7-3 to TRBJ2-2; 8 bases align to TRBD2. The CDR3 runs to 15 residues. The germline CDR1 and CDR2 sequences are SGHTA and FQGTGA. Trimming took 3 bases from V and 1 from J; bases not matched to a gene: 1. DNA of the CDR3: TGTGCCAGCAGCTTTGGGACTAGGAACACCGGGGAGCTGTTTTTT. As protein: CASSFGTRNTGELFF.

The CDR3 spells CASSPSGSGDHEKLFF. The CDR3 region has the DNA TGTGCCAGCAGCCCTTCCGGGAGCGGGGATCATGAAAAACTGTTTTTT. The chain employs TRBV7-9 and TRBJ1-4; D ambiguous. The CDR3 is 16 residues long. CDR1 and CDR2 (germline): SEHNR, FQNEAQ (reference sequence). The V and J ends lost 5 bases and 6 bases respectively, with 19 bases between them.

This clone was detected once. The CDR3 spells CAISRKGGFAEAFF. For the CDR3, the DNA is TGTGCCATCAGCCGGAAAGGGGGTTTCGCTGAAGCTTTCTTT. The chain is built from TRBV10-3 and TRBJ1-1, with D possibly matching TRBD1 (6 bases). This CDR3 is 14 amino acids long. Germline loops: CDR1 ENHRY, CDR2 SYGVKD. With 6 bases removed from V and 6 bases from J, the gap between germline ends came to 17 bases.

The gene calls are TRBV4-1 and TRBJ2-3; tentative D call: TRBD2 (6 bases). V dropped 0 bases and J dropped 0 bases, with 10 bases sitting between them. The CDR3 has 16 residues. Germline V gene data show CDR1 as MGHRA and CDR2 as YSYEKL. In DNA, the CDR3 is TGCGCCAGCAGCCAAGATGGGGGGACTAGCACAGATACGCAGTATTTT. Protein sequence: CASSQDGGTSTDTQYF.

This chain joins TRBV6-5 and TRBJ2-7; 7 bases align to TRBD2. Trimming cost V 4 bases and J 6 bases; bases outside gene matches: 0. The CDR3 spans 11 residues. Germline CDR1 MNHEY, CDR2 SVGAGI. The CDR3 protein is CASSWGGEQYF. For the CDR3, the DNA is TGTGCCAGCAGTTGGGGGGGCGAGCAGTACTTC.

This clone has more than one count but fewer than ten. V is TRBV20-1 and J is TRBJ1-1; D is unresolved. The CDR3 spans 9 residues. From germline, CDR1 is DFQATT and CDR2 SNEGSKA (reference sequence). Trimming pared 3 bases from V and 7 bases from J, leaving 3 bases between. CDR3 in DNA: TGCAGTGCTAGTTTTGAAGCTTTCTTT. The encoded protein is CSASFEAFF.